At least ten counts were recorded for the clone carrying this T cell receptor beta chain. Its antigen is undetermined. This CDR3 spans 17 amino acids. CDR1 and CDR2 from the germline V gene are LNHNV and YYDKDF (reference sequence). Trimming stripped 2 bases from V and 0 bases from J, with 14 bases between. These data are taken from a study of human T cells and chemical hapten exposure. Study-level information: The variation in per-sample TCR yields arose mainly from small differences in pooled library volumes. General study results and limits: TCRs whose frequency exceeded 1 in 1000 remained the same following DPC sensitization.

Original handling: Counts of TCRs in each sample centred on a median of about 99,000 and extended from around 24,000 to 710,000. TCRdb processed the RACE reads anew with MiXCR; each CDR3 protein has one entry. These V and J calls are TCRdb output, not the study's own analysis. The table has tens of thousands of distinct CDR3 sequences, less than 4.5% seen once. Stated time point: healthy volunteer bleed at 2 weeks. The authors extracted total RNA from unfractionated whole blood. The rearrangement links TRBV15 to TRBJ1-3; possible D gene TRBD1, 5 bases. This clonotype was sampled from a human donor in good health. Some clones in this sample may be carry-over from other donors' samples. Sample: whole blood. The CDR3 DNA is TGTGCCACCAGCAGATTTCTTGGGGACTTCTCTGGAAACACCATATATTTT. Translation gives CATSRFLGDFSGNTIYF.